The 17 T cell receptor beta chains listed next were all sequenced from one sample in a study of T cells expressing NK-cell markers (dated by TCRdb to 2020 to 2022). The receptor library was made with 5' RACE. Instrument used: Illumina HiSeq 2000. After the reads were reprocessed by TCRdb, one entry was made per CDR3 protein sequence, with no DNA. The sample's own table lists around 260,000 distinct CDR3 sequences. The ten top clones hold 4% to 5% of the sample. The specimen sequenced was blood T cells: a sorted CD56 or NKG2C T cell subset, CD4+ or CD8+ T cells, or bulk PBMC T cells (not recorded which). These receptors were obtained from a woman aged 18 to 75 in good health.

The gene calls are TRBV12-3 or TRBV12-4 and TRBJ1-2; there is no DNA to check the TCRdb D call of TRBD1. CDR3 size: 15 residues. The CDR3 is CASSPESGGPYGYTF.

The chain joins TRBV5-1 to TRBJ2-3. This CDR3 spans 13 amino acids. CDR1 is SGHRS, CDR2 YFSETQ, per germline. The chain's CDR3 is CASRGTSTDTQYF.

This sequence joins TRBV19 and TRBJ2-6. Looked up from germline, CDR1 is LNHDA and CDR2 is SQIVND (reference sequence). This CDR3 is 16 amino acids long. CDR3 amino acids: CASSAGRISGANVLTF.

The chain combines TRBV7-9 with TRBJ2-1; the D call from TCRdb, TRBD2, cannot be confirmed without DNA. The CDR3 length is 15 residues. Germline V gives CDR1 SEHNR, CDR2 FQNEAQ (reference sequence). The CDR3 loop is CASSLRIAGGSEQFF.

This sequence joins TRBV6-1 and TRBJ2-5; TCRdb names TRBD1, which stays unverified in the absence of DNA. Germline V gene sequence: CDR1 MNHNS, CDR2 SASEGT. The CDR3 totals 13 residues. CDR3 amino acids: CASNRGDGGAQYF.

The chain is built from TRBV29-1 and TRBJ1-1. The CDR3 totals 14 residues. Per germline, CDR1 SQVTM and CDR2 ANQGSEA. The CDR3 loop reads CSVEVPGPNTEAFF.

The chain employs TRBV29-1 and TRBJ1-1; TCRdb outputs TRBD1, but without DNA this stays unchecked. This CDR3 contains 14 residues. CDR1 and CDR2 from the germline V gene are SQVTM and ANQGSEA. The CDR3 spells CSVPRGSQYTEAFF.

The J gene is TRBJ1-6, the V gene TRBV4-3; the D gene TCRdb calls, TRBD1, cannot be checked with no DNA. The germline V gene encodes CDR1 LGHNA and CDR2 YSLEER. This CDR3 has 15 amino acids. CDR3 sequence reads: CASSQGRAVNSPLHF.

The rearrangement uses TRBV4-3 and TRBJ2-1; the D call from TCRdb, TRBD2, cannot be confirmed without DNA. Germline V gives CDR1 LGHNA, CDR2 YSLEER. The CDR3 consists of 20 residues. The CDR3 sequence: CASSQGRLAGLYRPYNEQFF.

This chain uses TRBV6-1 with TRBJ2-5; the TCRdb call, TRBD1, lacks DNA for checking. CDR1 is MNHNS, CDR2 SASEGT, per germline. The CDR3 is made up of 13 amino acids. CDR3 in amino acids: CASSRRGIETQYF.

The genes are TRBV7-3 and TRBJ2-2; the TCRdb D gene call, TRBD2, has no DNA to confirm it. CDR3 length: 16 residues. Germline V gives CDR1 SGHTA, CDR2 FQGTGA. The chain's CDR3 is CASSDPAGGLTGELFF.

The J gene is TRBJ2-1, the V gene TRBV7-2. Germline V lookup: CDR1 SGHTA, CDR2 FQGNSA. This CDR3 is 12 amino acids long. The CDR3 here is CASNLVTNEQFF.

The CDR3 reads CASSPGQVLGTEAFF. V and J are TRBV7-2 and TRBJ1-1; TCRdb proposes TRBD1, but this gene call is untestable without DNA. Germline values: CDR1 SGHTA, CDR2 FQGNSA. The CDR3 length is 15 residues.

The chain links TRBV20-1 to TRBJ1-2. The CDR3 is 12 amino acids. The germline V gene has CDR1 DFQATT and CDR2 SNEGSKA (reference sequence). CDR3 amino acids: CSASSIGGGYTF.

The chain combines TRBV29-1 with TRBJ1-2; TCRdb gives TRBD1 as the D gene, but with no DNA this cannot be confirmed. This CDR3 has 13 amino acids. Germline V lookup: CDR1 SQVTM, CDR2 ANQGSEA. CDR3: CSVEGDRVVGYTF.

V gene TRBV24-1 combines with J gene TRBJ1-3; TCRdb's D call of TRBD1 is untestable without DNA. CDR1 KGHDR and CDR2 SFDVKD come from the germline V gene. This CDR3 spans 15 amino acids. CDR3: CATGDSRTSGNTIYF.

J is TRBJ1-2 and V is TRBV20-1; the D call of TRBD1 rests on TCRdb alone, since no DNA is present to check it. The CDR3 totals 13 residues. Per the germline V gene, CDR1 is DFQATT and CDR2 is SNEGSKA (reference sequence). CDR3 loop: CSAQRDDPMANTF.